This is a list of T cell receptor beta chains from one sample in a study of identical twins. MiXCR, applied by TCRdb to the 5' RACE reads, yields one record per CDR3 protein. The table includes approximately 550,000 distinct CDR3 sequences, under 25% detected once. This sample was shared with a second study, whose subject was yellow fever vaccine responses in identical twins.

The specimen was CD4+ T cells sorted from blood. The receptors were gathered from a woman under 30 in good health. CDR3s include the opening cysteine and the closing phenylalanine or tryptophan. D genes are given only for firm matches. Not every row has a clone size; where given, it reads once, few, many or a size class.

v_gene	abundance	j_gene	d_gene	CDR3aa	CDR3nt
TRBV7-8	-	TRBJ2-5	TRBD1	CASSKTGAPETQYF	TGTGCCAGCAGCAAGACAGGGGCCCCGGAGACCCAGTACTTC
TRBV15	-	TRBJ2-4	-	CATSSPTRGGGLKNIQYF	TGTGCCACCAGCAGTCCCACCCGCGGCGGGGGCCTTAAAAACATTCAGTACTTC
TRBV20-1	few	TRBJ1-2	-	CSAGGRDGYTF	TGCAGTGCTGGCGGACGGGATGGCTACACCTTC
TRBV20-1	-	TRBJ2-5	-	CSARDPSRETQYF	TGCAGTGCTAGAGACCCTAGCAGAGAGACCCAGTACTTC
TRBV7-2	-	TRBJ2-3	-	CASSSTRVLTDTQYF	TGTGCCAGCAGTTCAACCCGGGTGCTCACAGATACGCAGTATTTT
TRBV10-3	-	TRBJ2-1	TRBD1	CAISAGGRNEQFF	TGTGCCATCAGTGCAGGGGGAAGGAATGAGCAGTTCTTC
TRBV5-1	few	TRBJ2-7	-	CASSLDGGWSYEQYF	TGCGCCAGCAGCTTGGATGGAGGTTGGTCCTACGAGCAGTACTTC
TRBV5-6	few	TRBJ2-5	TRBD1	CASSLDPRDRVKETQYF	TGTGCCAGCAGCTTGGACCCCCGGGACAGGGTTAAAGAGACCCAGTACTTC
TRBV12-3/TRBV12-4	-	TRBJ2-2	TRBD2	CASSPVIAGVSGELFF	TGTGCCAGCAGCCCGGTGATAGCGGGAGTCAGCGGGGAGCTGTTTTTT
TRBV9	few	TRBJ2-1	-	CASSAWGEQFF	TGTGCCAGCAGCGCCTGGGGTGAGCAGTTCTTC
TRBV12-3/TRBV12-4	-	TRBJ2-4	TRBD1	CASTLQGARWDIQYF	TGTGCCAGCACGCTACAGGGGGCACGGTGGGACATTCAGTACTTC
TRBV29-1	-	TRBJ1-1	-	CSVVRLNTEAFF	TGCAGCGTTGTTCGATTGAACACTGAAGCTTTCTTT
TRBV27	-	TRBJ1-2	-	CASSPWDSKGYGYTF	TGTGCCAGCAGCCCCTGGGACTCAAAAGGCTATGGCTACACCTTC
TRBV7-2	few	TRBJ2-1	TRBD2	CASSLALSLAGAVNEQFF	TGTGCCAGCAGCTTAGCGCTATCTCTAGCGGGAGCAGTAAATGAGCAGTTCTTC
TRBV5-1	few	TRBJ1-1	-	CASSAVQGWNTEAFF	TGCGCCAGCAGCGCGGTACAGGGCTGGAACACTGAAGCTTTCTTT
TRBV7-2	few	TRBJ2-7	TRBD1	CASSRTGGEEQYF	TGTGCCAGCAGCAGAACAGGGGGAGAGGAGCAGTACTTC
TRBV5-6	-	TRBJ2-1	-	CASSRDRNNEQFF	TGTGCCAGCAGCCGCGACAGGAACAATGAGCAGTTCTTC
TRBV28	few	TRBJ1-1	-	CASSFPPENTEAFF	TGTGCCAGCAGTTTCCCGCCCGAGAACACTGAAGCTTTCTTT
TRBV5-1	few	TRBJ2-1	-	CASTPGGRVEQFF	TGCGCCAGCACACCCGGAGGGCGGGTTGAGCAGTTCTTC
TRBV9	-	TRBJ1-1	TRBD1	CASSVLQGGNTEAFF	TGTGCCAGCAGCGTCTTACAGGGGGGGAACACTGAAGCTTTCTTT
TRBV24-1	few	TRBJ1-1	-	CATSDFIGEAFF	TGTGCCACCAGTGATTTTATAGGGGAAGCTTTCTTT
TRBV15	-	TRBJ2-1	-	CATSRDRAPRGGPYNEQFF	TGTGCCACCAGCAGAGACAGAGCACCCCGCGGGGGCCCCTACAATGAGCAGTTCTTC
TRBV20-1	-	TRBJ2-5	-	CSARPDLQETQYF	TGCAGTGCTAGGCCTGACTTACAAGAGACCCAGTACTTC
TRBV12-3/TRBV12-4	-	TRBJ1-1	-	CASSSPASGGRNTEAFF	TGTGCCAGCAGTTCGCCTGCGTCGGGCGGAAGGAACACTGAAGCTTTCTTT
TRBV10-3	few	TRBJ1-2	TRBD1	CAISVSGQGLSGYGYTF	TGTGCCATCAGCGTTTCGGGACAGGGACTTTCCGGGTATGGCTACACCTTC
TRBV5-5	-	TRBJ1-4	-	CASSLFVELKEKLFF	TGTGCCAGCAGCTTGTTCGTGGAGTTAAAAGAAAAACTGTTTTTT
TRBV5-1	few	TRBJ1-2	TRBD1	CASSVGQGTGSGYTF	TGCGCCAGCAGCGTGGGACAGGGAACAGGAAGTGGCTACACCTTC
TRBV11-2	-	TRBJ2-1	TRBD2	CASSFPGLAGFEQFF	TGTGCCAGCAGCTTTCCGGGACTAGCGGGGTTTGAGCAGTTCTTC
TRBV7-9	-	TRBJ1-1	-	CASREFGNEAFF	TGTGCCAGCAGGGAGTTCGGTAATGAAGCTTTCTTT
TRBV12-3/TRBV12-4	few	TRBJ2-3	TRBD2	CASSLGLAGGGDTQYF	TGTGCCAGCAGTTTAGGACTAGCGGGAGGGGGAGATACGCAGTATTTT
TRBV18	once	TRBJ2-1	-	CASSPRLSGRDNEQFF	TGTGCCAGCTCACCGAGGTTGTCCGGGAGAGACAATGAGCAGTTCTTC
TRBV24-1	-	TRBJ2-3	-	CATSADPWRTDTQYF	TGTGCCACCAGTGCGGACCCTTGGCGCACAGATACGCAGTATTTT
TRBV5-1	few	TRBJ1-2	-	CASSLATQTSIGYTF	TGCGCCAGCAGCTTGGCCACCCAAACCAGTATTGGCTACACCTTC
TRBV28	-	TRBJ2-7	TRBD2	CASRGLAVPYEQYF	TGTGCCAGCAGGGGACTAGCGGTCCCCTACGAGCAGTACTTC
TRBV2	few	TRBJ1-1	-	CASSRQSVSAEAFF	TGTGCCAGCAGTCGACAGTCGGTTTCGGCTGAAGCTTTCTTT